This T cell receptor (beta chain) derives from a study of lymphopenia after photon versus proton radiotherapy. About this clone: Its specificity is unknown.

The CDR3 is made up of 22 amino acids. With 0 bases clipped from V and 0 bases from J, the junction kept 20 bases outside the gene matches. Germline values: CDR1 MGHRA, CDR2 YSYEKL. Libraries were prepared by immunoSEQ multiplex PCR; TCRdb keeps only in-frame clonotypes and omits some of them. The sample shows approximately 12,000 clones, about 88% of them seen only once. Broader study findings: After the lymphocyte nadir, photon-treated repertoires showed oligoclonal expansion, especially of CD8+ Temra cells.

The starting material was peripheral blood, obtained from a patient treated with photon-based radiotherapy. The sequence derives from a man aged 60-69 years with pancreatic cancer. The chain carries TRBV4-1 and TRBJ2-1, with TRBD2 matching over 7 bases. For the CDR3, the DNA is TGCGCCAGCAGCCAAGATCGACCCGGGGCGGGGGACGGCCTTAGCTCCTACAATGAGCAGTTCTTC. Translated, it gives CASSQDRPGAGDGLSSYNEQFF.